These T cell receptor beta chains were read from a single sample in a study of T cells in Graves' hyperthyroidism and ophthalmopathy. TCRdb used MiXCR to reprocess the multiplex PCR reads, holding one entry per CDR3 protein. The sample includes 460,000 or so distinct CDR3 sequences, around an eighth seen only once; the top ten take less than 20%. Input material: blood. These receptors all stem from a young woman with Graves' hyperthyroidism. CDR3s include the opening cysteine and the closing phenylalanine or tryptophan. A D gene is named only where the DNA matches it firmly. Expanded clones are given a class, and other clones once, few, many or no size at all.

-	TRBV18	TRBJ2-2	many	CASSPRYGGPSSGELFF	TGTGCCAGCTCACCACGATACGGAGGGCCCTCATCCGGGGAGCTGTTTTTT
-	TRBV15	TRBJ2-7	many	CATSRVRAGYEQYF	TGTGCCACCAGCAGAGTCAGGGCGGGCTACGAGCAGTACTTC
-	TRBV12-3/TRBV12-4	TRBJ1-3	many	CASSSYQGSGNTIYF	TGTGCCAGCAGTTCCTACCAGGGATCTGGAAACACCATATATTTT
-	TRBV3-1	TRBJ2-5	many	CASSQDPYRKDQETQYF	TGTGCCAGCAGCCAAGATCCCTACCGGAAGGACCAAGAGACCCAGTACTTC
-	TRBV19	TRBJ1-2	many	CASSTYHRVYSANYGYTF	TGTGCCAGTAGTACCTACCACAGGGTATACAGTGCTAACTATGGCTACACCTTC
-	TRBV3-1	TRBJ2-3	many	CASSQSGTTLDTQYF	TGTGCCAGCAGCCAATCCGGGACAACGTTAGATACGCAGTATTTT
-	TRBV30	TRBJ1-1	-	CAWRGQRNTEAFF	TGTGCCTGGAGAGGGCAAAGAAACACTGAAGCTTTCTTT
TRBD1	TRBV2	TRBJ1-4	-	CASSAGQGPGKLFF	TGTGCCAGCAGCGCGGGACAGGGTCCTGGAAAACTGTTTTTT
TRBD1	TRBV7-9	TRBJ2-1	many	CASSLARGTAYNEQFF	TGTGCCAGCAGCTTAGCTCGTGGGACAGCCTACAATGAGCAGTTCTTC
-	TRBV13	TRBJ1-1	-	CASSLNSPGMNTEAFF	TGTGCCAGCAGCTTAAATTCCCCAGGGATGAACACTGAAGCTTTCTTT
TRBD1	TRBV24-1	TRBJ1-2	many	CATSDSGQNYGYTF	TGTGCCACCAGTGATTCGGGACAGAACTATGGCTACACCTTC
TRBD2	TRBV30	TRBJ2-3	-	CAWSSRLAVTADTQYF	TGTGCCTGGAGTTCCAGACTAGCGGTTACGGCAGATACGCAGTATTTT
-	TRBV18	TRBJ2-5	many	CASSPPGEETQYF	TGTGCCAGCTCACCACCAGGGGAAGAGACCCAGTACTTC
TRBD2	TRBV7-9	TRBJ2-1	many	CAGSDLADTKQFF	TGTGCCGGCAGCGACCTAGCGGATACAAAGCAGTTCTTC
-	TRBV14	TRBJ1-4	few	CASSPRVLTSTNEKLFF	TGTGCCAGCAGCCCCCGGGTCCTAACTTCAACTAATGAAAAACTGTTTTTT
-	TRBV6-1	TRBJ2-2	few	CASSEVIKGELFF	TGTGCCAGCAGTGAAGTAATAAAGGGGGAGCTGTTTTTT
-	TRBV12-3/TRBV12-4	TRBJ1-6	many	CASSKNLGSPLHF	TGTGCCAGCAGTAAAAACCTTGGTTCACCCCTCCACTTT
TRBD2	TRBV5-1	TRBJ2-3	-	CASSLVPSGNTDTQYF	TGCGCCAGCAGCTTGGTGCCTAGCGGGAACACAGATACGCAGTATTTT
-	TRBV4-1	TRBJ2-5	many	CASSAYGETQYF	TGCGCCAGCAGCGCCTATGGGGAGACCCAGTACTTC
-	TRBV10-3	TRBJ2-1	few	CAIGDSLNEQFF	TGTGCCATCGGAGACTCCCTCAATGAGCAGTTCTTC
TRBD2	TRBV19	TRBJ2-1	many	CASSISGITYNEQFF	TGTGCCAGTAGTATTAGCGGGATCACCTACAATGAGCAGTTCTTC
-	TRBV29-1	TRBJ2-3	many	CSVEPARGYTDTQYF	TGCAGCGTTGAACCCGCGAGGGGGTACACAGATACGCAGTATTTT
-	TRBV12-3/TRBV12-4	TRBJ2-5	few	CASSFRGFGETQYF	TGTGCCAGCAGTTTTCGGGGTTTTGGGGAGACCCAGTACTTC
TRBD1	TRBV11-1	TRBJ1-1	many	CASSPDRGGTEAFF	TGTGCCAGCAGCCCGGACAGGGGTGGGACTGAAGCTTTCTTT
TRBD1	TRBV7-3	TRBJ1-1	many	CASSLEGARTEAFF	TGTGCCAGCAGCTTAGAGGGGGCGCGTACTGAAGCTTTCTTT
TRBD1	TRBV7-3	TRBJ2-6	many	CASSLGQGVSGANVLTF	TGTGCCAGCAGCCTGGGACAGGGGGTCTCTGGGGCCAACGTCCTGACTTTC
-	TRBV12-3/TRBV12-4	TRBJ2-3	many	CASSDPPDTQYF	TGTGCCAGCAGTGATCCCCCAGATACGCAGTATTTT
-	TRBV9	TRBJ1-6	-	CASSVEGGSPLHF	TGTGCCAGCAGCGTAGAGGGAGGTTCACCCCTCCACTTT
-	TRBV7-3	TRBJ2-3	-	CASSLTYSSTDTQYF	TGTGCCAGCAGCTTAACGTACTCAAGCACAGATACGCAGTATTTT
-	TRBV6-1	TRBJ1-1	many	CASSAGGATEAFF	TGTGCCAGCAGTGCTGGTGGGGCGACTGAAGCTTTCTTT
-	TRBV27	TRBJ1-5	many	CASSLKGPASNQPQHF	TGTGCCAGCAGTTTGAAGGGGCCGGCTAGCAATCAGCCCCAGCATTTT
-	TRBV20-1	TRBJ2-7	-	CSASRSNQPYEQYF	TGCAGTGCTAGTAGGTCCAATCAACCCTACGAGCAGTACTTC
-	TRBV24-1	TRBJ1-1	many	CATSDSGVDEAFF	TGTGCCACCAGTGATTCTGGAGTCGATGAAGCTTTCTTT
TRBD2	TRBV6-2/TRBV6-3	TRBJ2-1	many	CASSELAGLTHNEQFF	TGTGCCAGCAGTGAACTAGCGGGGCTAACACACAATGAGCAGTTCTTC
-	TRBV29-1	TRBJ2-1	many	CSVEGLEDFLYNEQFF	TGCAGCGTTGAAGGGTTAGAGGACTTCCTCTACAATGAGCAGTTCTTC